The sample holds a few counts of the clone carrying this T cell receptor (beta chain). Its antigen is as yet unknown. This record belongs to a study of T cells after posttransplantation cyclophosphamide. This table comes from immunoSEQ multiplex PCR, and its TCRdb copy is limited to in-frame clones, with some not included. The sample contains fewer than 40,000 clones, none of them singletons. Points from the study as a whole: TRB clonality was highly associated with recipient CMV seropositivity and reactivation. Tissue-infiltrating T cells from skin or gut overlapped little with blood T cells. Donor-recipient repertoire similarity was low at 1-2 months, rising over year one.

The CDR3 length is 15 residues. With 6 bases clipped from V and 1 base from J, the junction kept 4 bases outside the gene matches. Germline V gives CDR1 SNHLY, CDR2 FYNNEI. Sequenced: PBMCs. This chain connects TRBV2 to TRBJ2-7; 12 positions match TRBD2. This TCR was sampled from a woman aged 45-60 years in good health and a related stem cell transplant donor. CDR3 amino acids: CASRGTSGLSYEQYF. CDR3 DNA sequence: TGTGCCAGCAGGGGGACTAGCGGGCTATCCTACGAGCAGTACTTC.